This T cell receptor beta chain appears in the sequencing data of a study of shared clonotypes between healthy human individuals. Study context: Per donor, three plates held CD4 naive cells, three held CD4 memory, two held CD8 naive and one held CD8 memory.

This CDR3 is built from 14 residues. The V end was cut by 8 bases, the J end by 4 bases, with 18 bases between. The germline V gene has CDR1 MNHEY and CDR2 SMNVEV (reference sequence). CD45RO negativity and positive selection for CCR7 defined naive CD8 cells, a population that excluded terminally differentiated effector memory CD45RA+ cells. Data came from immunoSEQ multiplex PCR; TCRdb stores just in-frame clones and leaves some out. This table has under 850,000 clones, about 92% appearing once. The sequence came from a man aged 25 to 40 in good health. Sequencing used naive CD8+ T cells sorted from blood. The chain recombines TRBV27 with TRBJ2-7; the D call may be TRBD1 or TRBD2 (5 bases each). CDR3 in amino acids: CASGRDPTPYEQYF. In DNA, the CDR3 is TGTGCCAGCGGCCGGGACCCAACTCCGTACGAGCAGTACTTC.